This TCR beta chain was identified in a study of CD4 T cells in relation to SARS-CoV-2 and coronaviruses (dated by TCRdb to the early 2020s). Some background on the complete study: Using patient-derived lymphoblastoid cell lines, the shared crossreactive spike epitopes were mapped to their HLA restriction. The Adaptive Biotechnologies TCR-sequencing kit was used to sequence samples from a few pre-COVID donors and the naive versus memory experiments, whereas other data were Illumina-based. A different, Illumina-based TCR-beta assay was used to sequence expansion assays from other donors in the study. The study assessed, at the TCR clonotype level, memory CD4+ T cell crossreactivity between SARS-CoV-2 and common cold coronavirus spike proteins.

Uncultured naive and memory CD4+ T cell DNA received deep-resolution immunoSEQ TCR-beta sequencing. Under the source paper's analysis protocol: During preprocessing, nonproductive sequences were removed, as were CDR3s that did not start with C, did not end with F or W, or were shorter than 7 amino acids. Cultured and uncultured naive and memory CD4+ repertoires were searched for CDR3s previously identified as spike- and CEF-reactive. Pairwise Levenshtein distance, computed with the stringdist R package after three terminal residues were trimmed from each end, was used as the measure of CDR3 homology. The table was pulled from immuneACCESS by TCRdb, which kept in-frame rearrangements only. Such tables lose some clones; where checked, under half of the loss comes from unresolved V genes, and the rest has no known cause. That table gives V, J and clone size, and the DNA gave D and trimming. The sample records some 70,000 clones, over 85% of which are singletons. The leading ten clones occupy approximately 0.21% of the sample.

The CDR3 spans 11 residues, from the cysteine through the phenylalanine. Kept here is only the CDR3 DNA, which spans 33 bases and is read in frame from base 1. V and J lose 5 bases and 4 bases, and a span of 3 bases separates them. Details on this clone: Its recognized antigen is unknown. No per-base quality is available; no much larger clone lies one base away.

CD4+ T cells from unexposed donors were collected before the COVID-19 pandemic (2011-2018). Naive and memory CD4+ T cells were separated from cryopreserved PBMCs by CD4 enrichment followed by EasySep naive CD4+ T cell enrichment. The leukapheresis product used for the unexposed donors was purchased from a commercial source. Ficoll-Paque PLUS gradient centrifugation was used to isolate PBMCs from leukapheresis product or whole blood. The PBMCs went either fresh into the expansion assay or into cryopreservation at -140 degrees C. The QIAamp Micro DNA Kit was used to extract genomic DNA from the CD4+ T cells. The paper as a whole reports these results and caveats: Small numbers of patients and of tested TCRs limited the study. Roughly 70% of donors had memory CD4+ clonotypes that crossrecognized SARS-CoV-2 and at least one common cold coronavirus spike. Since the crossreactivity analysis centred on spike protein, crossreactivity against other viral proteins was not assessed. Because no donor provided both pre-pandemic and post-infection samples, tracing the source of pre-existing responses was limited. Naive versus memory sequencing indicated that memory recall responses, rather than primary responses primed during culture, are detected by the assay. Significantly weaker SARS-CoV-2-driven expansion was shown by crossreactive clones than by monoreactive clones, consistent with antigenic imprinting.

Recombination linked TRBV12-3 or TRBV12-4 to TRBJ2-1, with no D gene named confidently. The sequence was collected from a human donor in good health. Sample: naive CD4+ T cells from PBMCs. The sample's cell subset or site, from its label and the paper: naive CD4+ T cells isolated by negative enrichment. The nucleotide sequence reads TGTGCCAGCAGTGGATACAATGAGCAGTTCTTC. It specifies CASSGYNEQFF.